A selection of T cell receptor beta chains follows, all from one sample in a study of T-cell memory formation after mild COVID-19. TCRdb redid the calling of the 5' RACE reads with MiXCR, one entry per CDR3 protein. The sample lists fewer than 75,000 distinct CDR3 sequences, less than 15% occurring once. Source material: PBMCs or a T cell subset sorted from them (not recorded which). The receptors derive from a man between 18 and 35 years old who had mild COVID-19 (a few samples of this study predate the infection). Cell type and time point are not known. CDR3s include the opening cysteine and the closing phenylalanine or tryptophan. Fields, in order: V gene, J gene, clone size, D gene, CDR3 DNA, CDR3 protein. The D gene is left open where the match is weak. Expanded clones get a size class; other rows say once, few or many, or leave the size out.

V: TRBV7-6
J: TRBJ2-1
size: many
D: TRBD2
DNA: TGTGCCAGCAGCCTCGGGACTAGCCCGAATGAGCAGTTCTTC
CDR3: CASSLGTSPNEQFF

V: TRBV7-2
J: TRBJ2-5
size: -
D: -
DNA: TGTGCCAGCAGTTTGACGGGGGGCCACCAAGAGACCCAGTACTTC
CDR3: CASSLTGGHQETQYF

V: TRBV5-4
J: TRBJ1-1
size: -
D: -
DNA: TGTGCCAGCAGCTTCGGGGGGGCAGAAACTGAAGCTTTCTTT
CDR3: CASSFGGAETEAFF

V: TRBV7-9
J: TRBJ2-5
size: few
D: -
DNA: TGTGCCAGCAGCCTCAACCAGGGTGTGGGAGAGACCCAGTACTTC
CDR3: CASSLNQGVGETQYF

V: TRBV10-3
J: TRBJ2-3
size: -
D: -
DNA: TGTGCCATCAGCCAACGGGACTCCGCGGATACGCAGTATTTT
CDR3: CAISQRDSADTQYF

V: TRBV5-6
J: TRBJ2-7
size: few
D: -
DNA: TGTGCCAGCGGCAGGGACGGCTACGAGCAGTACTTC
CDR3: CASGRDGYEQYF

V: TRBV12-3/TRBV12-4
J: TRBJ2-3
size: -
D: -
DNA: TGTGCCAGCCACGAGAGGTCTCCCTCAACCGATACGCAGTATTTT
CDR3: CASHERSPSTDTQYF

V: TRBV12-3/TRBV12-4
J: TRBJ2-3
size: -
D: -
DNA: TGTGCCAGCAGAACCTCCGGGTCTAGCACAGATACGCAGTATTTT
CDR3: CASRTSGSSTDTQYF

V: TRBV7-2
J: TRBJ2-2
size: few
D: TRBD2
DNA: TGTGCCAGCAGCTTAAGGAGGCTAGCGGGGGCCGACTGGACCGGGGAGCTGTTTTTT
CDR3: CASSLRRLAGADWTGELFF

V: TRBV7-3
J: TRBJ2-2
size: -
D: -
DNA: TGTGCCAGCAGCTTAACTCTAGCGAACGGGGAGCTGTTTTTT
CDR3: CASSLTLANGELFF

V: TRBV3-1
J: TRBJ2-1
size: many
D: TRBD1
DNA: TGTGCCAGCAGCCAGGATAGGACAGGGAACAATGAGCAGTTCTTC
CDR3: CASSQDRTGNNEQFF

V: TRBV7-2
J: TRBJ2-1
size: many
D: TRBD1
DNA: TGTGCCAGCAGGACCGGGACAGGCCACAATGAGCAGTTCTTC
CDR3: CASRTGTGHNEQFF

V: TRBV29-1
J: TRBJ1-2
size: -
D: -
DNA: TGCAGCGTTGAATTTGGGAGTGGGACCGGAGGGGGCTACACCTTC
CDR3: CSVEFGSGTGGGYTF

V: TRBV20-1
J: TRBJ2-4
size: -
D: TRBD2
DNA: TGCAGTGCCCCGGGGGGGGCCGTAAAAAACATTCAGTACTTC
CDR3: CSAPGGAVKNIQYF

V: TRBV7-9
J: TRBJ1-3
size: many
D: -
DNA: TGTGCCAGCAGCTTAAACCTTCGCTCTGGAAACACCATATATTTT
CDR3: CASSLNLRSGNTIYF

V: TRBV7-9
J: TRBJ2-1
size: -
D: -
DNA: TGTGCCAGCAGCCCCCCTCTCTCCTACAATGAGCAGTTCTTC
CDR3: CASSPPLSYNEQFF

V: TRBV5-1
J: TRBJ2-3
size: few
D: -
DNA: TGCGCCAGCAGCTTGGCCACGGGGTGGGGAGATACGCAGTATTTT
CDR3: CASSLATGWGDTQYF

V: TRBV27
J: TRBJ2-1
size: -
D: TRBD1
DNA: TGTGCCAGCAGTTTATCGAGGGGGCCCAATGAGCAGTTCTTC
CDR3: CASSLSRGPNEQFF

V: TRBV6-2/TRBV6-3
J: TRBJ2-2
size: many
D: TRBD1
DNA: TGTGCCAGCAGTTCTTACCAGGGGGCGAACACCGGGGAGCTGTTTTTT
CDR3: CASSSYQGANTGELFF

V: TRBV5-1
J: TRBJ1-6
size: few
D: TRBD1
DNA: TGCGCCAGCAGCTTGGGGACAGGGTCCCCACCCCTCCACTTT
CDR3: CASSLGTGSPPLHF

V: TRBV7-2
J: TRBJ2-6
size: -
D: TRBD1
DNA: TGTGCCAGCAGCTTGCTGACAGGGGGCTCTGGGGCCAACGTCCTGACTTTC
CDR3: CASSLLTGGSGANVLTF

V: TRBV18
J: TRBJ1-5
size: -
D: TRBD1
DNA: TGTGCCAGCTCAGGGACAGGGGGTCGTTTCGACCAGCCCCAGCATTTT
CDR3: CASSGTGGRFDQPQHF

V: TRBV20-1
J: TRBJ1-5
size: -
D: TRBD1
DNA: TGCAGTGCTCTCAGGTGGACAGGGGGGGATCAGCCCCAGCATTTT
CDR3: CSALRWTGGDQPQHF

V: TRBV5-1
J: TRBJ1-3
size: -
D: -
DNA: TGCGCCAGCAGCTTGGTTACAGGGACCTCTGGAAACACCATATATTTT
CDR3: CASSLVTGTSGNTIYF

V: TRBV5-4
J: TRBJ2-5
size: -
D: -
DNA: TGTGCCAGCAGCCGACTAGGGCAAGAGACCCAGTACTTC
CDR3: CASSRLGQETQYF

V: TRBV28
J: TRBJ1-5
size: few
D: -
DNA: TGTGCCCCCACCGGCCGCAATCAGCCCCAGCATTTT
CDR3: CAPTGRNQPQHF

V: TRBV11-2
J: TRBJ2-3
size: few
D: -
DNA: TGTGCCAGCTCTCTTCGGAATGGGAGACGACGCACAGATACGCAGTATTTT
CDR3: CASSLRNGRRRTDTQYF

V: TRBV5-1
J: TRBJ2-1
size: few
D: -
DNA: TGCGCCAGCAGCCCCAAGGGGGGGGGGCCTGGAAAAGGGCTTGAGCAGTTCTTC
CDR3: CASSPKGGGPGKGLEQFF

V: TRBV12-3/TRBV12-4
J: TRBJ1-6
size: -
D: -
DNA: TGTGCCAGCAGCGGACAGCTGAATTCACCCCTCCACTTT
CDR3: CASSGQLNSPLHF

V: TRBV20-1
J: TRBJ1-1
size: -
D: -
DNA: TGCAGTGCTAGAGTTTATCAAGTCCTAACCACTGAAGCTTTCTTT
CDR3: CSARVYQVLTTEAFF

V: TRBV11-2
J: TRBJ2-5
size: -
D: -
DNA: TGTGCCAGCAGCTTAGTTTCGTCCAGCCAAGAGACCCAGTACTTC
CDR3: CASSLVSSSQETQYF

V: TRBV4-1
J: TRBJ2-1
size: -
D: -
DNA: TGCGCCAGCAGCCAGATCGACATGATCTCCTACAATGAGCAGTTCTTC
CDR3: CASSQIDMISYNEQFF

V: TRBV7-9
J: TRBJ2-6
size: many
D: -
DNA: TGTGCCAGCAGCCCCCTTGACCGGCGTCGGACTGGGGCCAACGTCCTGACTTTC
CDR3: CASSPLDRRRTGANVLTF